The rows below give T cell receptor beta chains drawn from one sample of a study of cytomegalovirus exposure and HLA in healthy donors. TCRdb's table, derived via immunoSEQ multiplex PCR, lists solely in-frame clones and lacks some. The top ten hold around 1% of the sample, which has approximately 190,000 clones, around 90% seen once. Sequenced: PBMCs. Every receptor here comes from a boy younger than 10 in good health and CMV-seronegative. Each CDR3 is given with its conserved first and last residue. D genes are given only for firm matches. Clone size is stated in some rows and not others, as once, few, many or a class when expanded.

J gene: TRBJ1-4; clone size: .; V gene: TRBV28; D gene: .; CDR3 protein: CASSSFHEEKLFF; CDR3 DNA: TGTGCCAGCAGTTCCTTTCACGAGGAAAAACTGTTTTTT
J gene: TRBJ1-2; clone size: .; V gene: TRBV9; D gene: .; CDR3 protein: CASSARDGVVF; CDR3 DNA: TGTGCCAGCAGCGCCCGGGATGGGGTTGTCTTC
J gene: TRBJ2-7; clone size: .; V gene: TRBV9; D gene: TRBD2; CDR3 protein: CASSGGKGRGDYEQYF; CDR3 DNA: TGTGCCAGCAGCGGCGGGAAGGGACGGGGGGACTACGAGCAGTACTTC
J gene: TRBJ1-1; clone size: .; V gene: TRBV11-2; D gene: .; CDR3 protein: CASSFGHDTEAFF; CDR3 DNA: TGTGCCAGCAGCTTCGGACACGACACTGAAGCTTTCTTT
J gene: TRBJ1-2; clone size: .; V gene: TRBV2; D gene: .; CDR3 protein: CASSDPPGGYTF; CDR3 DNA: TGTGCCAGCAGTGACCCACCCGGTGGCTACACCTTC
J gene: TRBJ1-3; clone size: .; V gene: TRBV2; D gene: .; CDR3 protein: CASSDTDNSGNTIYF; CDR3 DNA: TGTGCCAGCAGTGATACCGACAACTCTGGAAACACCATATATTTT
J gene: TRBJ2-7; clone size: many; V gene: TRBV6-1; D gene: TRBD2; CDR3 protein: CASSEALAGAYEQYF; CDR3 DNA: TGTGCCAGCAGTGAAGCGCTAGCGGGGGCCTACGAGCAGTACTTC
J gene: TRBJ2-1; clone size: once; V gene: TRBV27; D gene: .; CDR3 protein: CASSPWAMSYNEQFF; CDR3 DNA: TGTGCCAGCAGCCCTTGGGCAATGTCGTACAATGAGCAGTTCTTC
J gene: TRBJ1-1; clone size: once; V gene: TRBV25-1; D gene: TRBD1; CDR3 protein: CASSERRDRGPNTEAFF; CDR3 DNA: TGTGCCAGCAGTGAGAGAAGGGACAGGGGGCCTAACACTGAAGCTTTCTTT
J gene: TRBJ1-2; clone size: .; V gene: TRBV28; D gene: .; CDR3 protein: CASSLPGSIYGYTF; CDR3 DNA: TGTGCCAGCAGTTTACCGGGGTCCATCTATGGCTACACCTTC
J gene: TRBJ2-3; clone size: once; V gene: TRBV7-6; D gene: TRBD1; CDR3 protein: CASSLGAFRGTDRQYF; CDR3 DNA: TGTGCCAGCAGCCTGGGGGCGTTCCGAGGGACAGATAGGCAGTATTTT
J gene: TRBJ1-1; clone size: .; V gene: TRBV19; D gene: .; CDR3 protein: CASRKGDTEAFF; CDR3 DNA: TGTGCCAGTCGAAAAGGGGACACTGAAGCTTTCTTT
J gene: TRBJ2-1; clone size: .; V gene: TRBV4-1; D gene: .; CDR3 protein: CASSQDGLAIGEQFF; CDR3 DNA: TGCGCCAGCAGCCAAGACGGCCTAGCCATAGGCGAGCAGTTCTTC
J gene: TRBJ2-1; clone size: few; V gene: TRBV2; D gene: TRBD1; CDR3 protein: CASRSDRGGNNEQFF; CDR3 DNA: TGTGCCAGCAGGAGTGACAGGGGCGGGAACAATGAGCAGTTCTTC
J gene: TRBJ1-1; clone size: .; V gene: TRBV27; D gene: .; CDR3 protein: CASSFRENTEAFF; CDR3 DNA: TGTGCCAGCAGTTTCAGGGAGAACACTGAAGCTTTCTTT
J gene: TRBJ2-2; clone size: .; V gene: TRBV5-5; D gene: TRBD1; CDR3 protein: CASSSGQGAGELFF; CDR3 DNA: TGTGCCAGCAGCTCGGGACAGGGGGCCGGGGAGCTGTTTTTT
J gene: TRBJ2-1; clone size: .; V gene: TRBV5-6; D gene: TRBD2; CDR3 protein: CASSLYKRGVYNEQFF; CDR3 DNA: TGTGCCAGCAGCTTGTACAAGCGGGGGGTCTACAATGAGCAGTTCTTC
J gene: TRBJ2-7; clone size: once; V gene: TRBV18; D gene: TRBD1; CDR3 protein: CASSPPRQGSYEQYF; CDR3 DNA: TGTGCCAGCTCACCACCCCGACAGGGATCCTACGAGCAGTACTTC